The 27 T cell receptor beta chains below were found in one sample sequenced in a study of T cells in Graves' hyperthyroidism and ophthalmopathy. Amplification yielded TCR beta CDR3 regions, with RNA transcripts as the source. Primed by the HTBI set, a first-round RT-PCR was run on the TCR CDR3. TCRdb redid the calling of the multiplex PCR reads with MiXCR, one entry per CDR3 protein. The table shows about 500,000 distinct CDR3 sequences, with approximately 17% occurring only once. Sequenced material: blood. These receptors all come from a woman between 18 and 29 years old with Graves' ophthalmopathy.

This clonotype appeared a few times. The DNA of the CDR3 is TGTGCCAGCAGCCAAGATAAGACAGGCTCTGGAAACACCATATATTTT. Translating gives CASSQDKTGSGNTIYF. This chain connects TRBV4-2 to TRBJ1-3, with a weak D call TRBD1 (6 bases). CDR1 is LGHNA and CDR2 is YNFKEQ in the germline V gene. CDR3 length: 16 amino acids. V was pared by 0 bases and J by 0 bases, with 9 bases between.

V and J are TRBV2 and TRBJ1-4; possibly TRBD1 for D (5 bases). The germline CDR1 and CDR2 sequences are SNHLY and FYNNEI. Trimming left V 3 bases short and J 5 bases short, with 13 bases between. The CDR3 is made up of 15 amino acids. The CDR3 is CASSEIRDGNEKLFF. CDR3 bases: TGTGCCAGCAGTGAGATTAGGGACGGCAATGAAAAACTGTTTTTT.

This clonotype was counted many times. The chain recombines TRBV6-1 with TRBJ1-5; tentative D call: TRBD1 (5 bases). The CDR3 loop spans 17 amino acids. Per germline, CDR1 MNHNS and CDR2 SASEGT. Deletions cut 6 bases from V and 0 bases from J, with 18 bases between. The chain's CDR3 is CASSPAGGSFSNQPQHF. The CDR3 nucleotides read TGTGCCAGCAGCCCGGCGGGGGGAAGCTTTAGCAATCAGCCCCAGCATTTT.

In this sample, this clonotype turned up many times. The chain employs TRBV2 and TRBJ2-3, with 9 bases aligning to TRBD2. The CDR3 covers 16 residues. Germline trimming cut 2 bases from V and 6 bases from J; bases unmatched to any gene: 9. The V gene's germline CDR1 is SNHLY and CDR2 FYNNEI. The CDR3, as DNA: TGTGCCAGCAGTGAATGGATAGCGGGAGCGGGGGATACGCAGTATTTT. Protein: CASSEWIAGAGDTQYF. The entire variable domain, with the rest obtained from reference TRBV2 and TRBJ2-3, is as follows: EPEVTQTPSHQVTQMGQEVILRCVPISNHLYFYWYRQILGQKVEFLVSFYNNEISEKSEIFDDQFSVERPDGSNFTLKIRSTKLEDSAMYFCASSEWIAGAGDTQYFGPGTRLTVL.

In this sample, this clonotype turned up many times. The chain uses TRBV6-1 and TRBJ2-7; D may be TRBD1 or TRBD2 (5 bases each). The length of the CDR3 is 13 residues. Trimming removed 8 bases from V and 6 bases from J, with 17 bases in between. Per the germline V gene, CDR1 is MNHNS and CDR2 is SASEGT. CDR3 loop: CASPRDPTSEQYF. The CDR3 DNA reads as TGTGCCAGCCCCAGGGACCCAACGTCCGAGCAGTACTTC.

This clonotype was recorded at least ten times. The chain employs TRBV3-1 and TRBJ1-4; D gene uncertain. This CDR3 region has 16 residues. Germline lookup yields CDR1 LGHDT and CDR2 YNNKEL (reference sequence). V gave up 0 bases and J gave up 5 bases, with 13 bases separating them. The DNA for the CDR3 is TGTGCCAGCAGCCAAGAAGGAGGGCCGATCAATGAAAAACTGTTTTTT. Translating gives CASSQEGGPINEKLFF. The full variable domain, in which reference TRBV3-1 and TRBJ1-4 provide the parts outside the CDR3, is DTAVSQTPKYLVTQMGNDKSIKCEQNLGHDTMYWYKQDSKKFLKIMFSYNNKELIINETVPNRFSPKSPDKAHLNLHINSLELGDSAVYFCASSQEGGPINEKLFFGSGTQLSVL.

The chain combines TRBV6-5 with TRBJ1-2, with D perhaps TRBD1 (5 bases). The CDR3 totals 16 residues. The germline V and J ends were trimmed by 0 bases and 4 bases, with 15 bases remaining between them. The germline V gene has CDR1 MNHEY and CDR2 SVGAGI. The CDR3 region is CASSYSKQGGSYGYTF. The CDR3 DNA reads TGTGCCAGCAGTTACTCGAAGCAGGGTGGTAGCTATGGCTACACCTTC.

The CDR3 region has the DNA TGCGCCAGCAGTCCGGGCAGGGAGGACACTGAAGCTTTCTTT. As protein: CASSPGREDTEAFF. The V call is TRBV5-1, the J call TRBJ1-1, with D possibly TRBD1 on 5 matching bases. This CDR3 spans 14 amino acids. Germline CDR1 reads SGHRS; CDR2 reads YFSETQ. Deletions cut 5 bases from V and 3 bases from J, with 14 bases between.

The rearrangement links TRBV5-8 to TRBJ2-1; 12 positions agree with TRBD2. Germline-derived CDR1 and CDR2 are SGHTS and YDEGEE. CDR3 length: 18 residues. V gave up 4 bases and J gave up 4 bases; unmatched junction bases: 12. The CDR3 is CASSPYLAGGNHYNEQFF. The CDR3 DNA is TGTGCCAGCAGCCCGTACCTAGCGGGGGGGAACCATTACAATGAGCAGTTCTTC.

This clonotype was detected ten times or more. The chain carries TRBV28 and TRBJ1-1; tentatively, D is TRBD1 (5 bases). Per germline, CDR1 MDHEN and CDR2 SYDVKM. The CDR3 spans 14 residues. V was pared by 3 bases and J by 7 bases, with 15 bases between. The CDR3 DNA sequence: TGTGCCAGCAGTTTGACGGGGCAGGGTGGTGAAGCTTTCTTT. This gives the protein CASSLTGQGGEAFF. The full variable domain, rest sourced from reference TRBV28 and TRBJ1-1, is DVKVTQSSRYLVKRTGEKVFLECVQDMDHENMFWYRQDPGLGLRLIYFSYDVKMKEKGDIPEGYSVSREKKERFSLILESASTNQTSMYLCASSLTGQGGEAFFGQGTRLTVV.

This clonotype appeared many times. This chain uses TRBV9 with TRBJ2-5; 10 bases line up with TRBD2. The length of the CDR3 is 13 residues. V shed 4 bases and J 3 bases; nucleotides not matched to a gene: 0. CDR1 is SGDLS, CDR2 YYNGEE, per germline. This CDR3 reads CASSTSGEETQYF. As DNA, the CDR3 is TGTGCCAGCAGCACTAGCGGGGAAGAGACCCAGTACTTC.

This clonotype was seen at least ten times. The rearrangement links TRBV12-3 or TRBV12-4 to TRBJ2-5; 14 nucleotides line up with TRBD2. V trimming: 6 bases; J trimming: 2 bases; junction bases outside the gene matches: 14. The CDR3 is 19 residues long. CDR3 nucleotides: TGTGCCAGCAGCCGGGTGAGGACTAGCGGGGGGCCGACTCAAGAGACCCAGTACTTC. The encoded protein is CASSRVRTSGGPTQETQYF.

This clonotype was recorded at least ten times. The chain recombines TRBV9 with TRBJ1-2; perhaps TRBD1 as D (5 bases). The CDR3 has 14 amino acids. Trimming cost V 0 bases and J 2 bases, with 8 bases left between them. Germline V gene data show CDR1 as SGDLS and CDR2 as YYNGEE. The DNA for the CDR3 is TGTGCCAGCAGCGTAGAGGGACGGAACTATGGCTACACCTTC. Protein: CASSVEGRNYGYTF.

This clonotype came up a few times. The J gene is TRBJ1-4, the V gene TRBV5-1, with unresolved D. The V end was cut by 0 bases, the J end by 0 bases, with 12 bases between. Germline values: CDR1 SGHRS, CDR2 YFSETQ. The CDR3 is 17 residues long. CDR3 sequence reads: CASSLDTSTATNEKLFF. The CDR3 DNA reads TGCGCCAGCAGCTTGGACACGAGCACTGCAACTAATGAAAAACTGTTTTTT.

In its sample, this clonotype was seen a few times. V and J are TRBV5-8 and TRBJ2-1; 12 bases map to TRBD1. The length of the CDR3 is 16 residues. Germline V lookup: CDR1 SGHTS, CDR2 YDEGEE. The V gene end was trimmed by 3 bases and the J gene end by 7 bases; junction bases not matched to a gene: 8. In nucleotides, the CDR3 is TGTGCCAGCAGCTCAGGTGGGACAGGGGGCGAGAATGAGCAGTTCTTC. Protein product: CASSSGGTGGENEQFF.

Turning to this clonotype: A read error may be the cause here, since a much bigger clone is one base away. The chain joins TRBV12-3 or TRBV12-4 to TRBJ2-1, with D unresolved. CDR3 length: 13 residues. CDR3 region: CANSHPVRDEQFF. CDR3 in DNA: TGTGCCAACAGTCACCCAGTACGGGATGAGCAGTTCTTC.

This rearrangement joins TRBV29-1 to TRBJ1-1, with D hard to call. Germline V gives CDR1 SQVTM, CDR2 ANQGSEA. The ends were cut back, 8 bases at V and 1 base at J, with 11 bases in the middle. The CDR3 totals 12 residues. The CDR3 is CSLSHGNTEAFF. The CDR3 DNA is TGCAGCCTTTCCCATGGGAACACTGAAGCTTTCTTT.

The chain has TRBV6-2 or TRBV6-3 and TRBJ1-3, with D unresolved. V lost 7 bases, J lost 2 bases, and 18 bases lay in between. The CDR3 sequence is 16 residues long. From germline, CDR1 is MNHEY and CDR2 SVGEGT. Written as DNA, the CDR3 is TGTGCCAGCACCCCCGAGCACCGACCAGCTGGAAACACCATATATTTT. Encoded protein: CASTPEHRPAGNTIYF.

This clonotype was recorded many times. The rearrangement uses TRBV29-1 and TRBJ2-1; 10 positions agree with TRBD1. The junction had 4 bases not matched to a gene; V was cut back by 7 bases and J by 7 bases. CDR1 and CDR2 (germline): SQVTM, ANQGSEA. The CDR3 sequence is 12 residues long. This CDR3 is CSARDRGNEQFF. For the CDR3, the DNA is TGCAGCGCCAGGGACAGGGGAAATGAGCAGTTCTTC.

With regard to this clonotype: Given a much more abundant clone one base away, this may be a read error. The rearrangement uses TRBV7-3 and TRBJ2-7, with 14 bases lining up with TRBD2. The germline V gene encodes CDR1 SGHTA and CDR2 FQGTGA. This CDR3 contains 16 residues. Germline trimming cut 2 bases from V and 7 bases from J; bases unmatched to any gene: 7. The CDR3 DNA reads TGTGCCAGCAGCTTAGGACTAGCGGGGGGCAAGGGTGAGCAGTACTTC. It yields the protein CASSLGLAGGKGEQYF.

This clonotype was detected a few times. At one end the junction does not follow the germline gene, possibly because of a read error. This chain joins TRBV10-2 and TRBJ2-3, with a weak D call TRBD1 (5 bases). Germline V gives CDR1 WSHSY, CDR2 SAAADI. The CDR3 consists of 16 residues. DNA for the CDR3: TGCGCCAGCAGTGAGTCTATTACAGGTAGCAAAGATACGCAGTATTTT. Its translation: CASSESITGSKDTQYF.

The chain couples TRBV10-3 to TRBJ1-2; D possibly corresponds to TRBD1 (6 bases). The CDR3 contains 19 residues. Trimming removed 2 bases from V and 7 bases from J, with 29 bases in between. Germline assignment: CDR1 ENHRY and CDR2 SYGVKD. Here the CDR3 DNA reads TGTGCCATCAGTGAGACCAGAGGGGGGTCCAGGCGCCATTCTCTTGGCTACACCTTC. It yields the protein CAISETRGGSRRHSLGYTF.

This clonotype was detected only a few times. This CDR3 reads CASRNPDRRRTGTDTQYF. The DNA of the CDR3 is TGTGCCAGCAGAAACCCCGACAGAAGGAGAACCGGCACAGATACGCAGTATTTT. This chain uses TRBV6-2 or TRBV6-3 with TRBJ2-3, with a tentative D call TRBD1 (5 bases). V dropped 6 bases and J dropped 1 base, with 23 bases sitting between them. Germline V lookup: CDR1 MNHEY, CDR2 SVGEGT. This CDR3 has 18 amino acids.

This clonotype was picked up many times. The rearrangement joins TRBV2 to TRBJ2-2; D is unclear. The CDR3 is 13 residues long. V was pared by 8 bases and J by 6 bases, with 13 bases between. Per the germline V gene, CDR1 is SNHLY and CDR2 is FYNNEI. In DNA form, the CDR3 reads TGTGCCAGCTGTCCGCTAAAGGCCGGGGAGCTGTTTTTT. It specifies CASCPLKAGELFF.

This clonotype was seen only a few times. The chain combines TRBV19 with TRBJ2-7; the match to TRBD2 covers 7 bases. The length of the CDR3 is 14 residues. CDR1 is LNHDA and CDR2 is SQIVND in the germline V gene (reference sequence). V lost 3 bases to trimming and J lost 1 base; unmatched junction nucleotides: 3. CDR3 coding DNA: TGTGCCAGTAGTATCCAGCGGGGTTCCTACGAGCAGTACTTC. The encoded protein is CASSIQRGSYEQYF.

This clonotype was seen ten or more times. The chain couples TRBV5-1 to TRBJ2-2, with a tentative D call TRBD2 (5 bases). V was trimmed by 0 bases and J by 7 bases, leaving 13 bases between them. Germline values: CDR1 SGHRS, CDR2 YFSETQ. The CDR3 is 15 amino acids. In DNA form, the CDR3 reads TGCGCCAGCAGCTTGGCGGTAGCGCAGCACGGGGAGCTGTTTTTT. It yields the protein CASSLAVAQHGELFF. The complete variable domain, with remaining parts taken from reference TRBV5-1 and TRBJ2-2, reads KAGVTQTPRYLIKTRGQQVTLSCSPISGHRSVSWYQQTPGQGLQFLFEYFSETQRNKGNFPGRFSGRQFSNSRSEMNVSTLELGDSALYLCASSLAVAQHGELFFGEGSRLTVL.

In this sample, this clonotype turned up many times. The V gene is TRBV18, the J gene TRBJ2-7, with TRBD1 matching over 10 bases. Per the germline V gene, CDR1 is KGHSH and CDR2 is LQKENI. CDR3 size: 15 residues. V trimming: 0 bases; J trimming: 3 bases; junction bases outside the gene matches: 2. CDR3 in amino acids: CASSPPGQGSYEQYF. CDR3 nucleotides: TGTGCCAGCTCACCACCGGGACAGGGGAGCTACGAGCAGTACTTC. The full variable domain, rest sourced from reference TRBV18 and TRBJ2-7, is NAGVMQNPRHLVRRRGQEARLRCSPMKGHSHVYWYRQLPEEGLKFMVYLQKENIIDESGMPKERFSAEFPKEGPSILRIQQVVRGDSAAYFCASSPPGQGSYEQYFGPGTRLTVT.